The next 23 T cell receptor beta chains were all read from a single sample in a study of blood T cell repertoires in COVID-19. Measured with immunoSEQ multiplex PCR; TCRdb has only the in-frame clones, and not every one. The sample holds around 260,000 clones, approximately 82% seen once. The sample comprised peripheral blood. The receptor set was obtained from a man in his fifties or sixties who had recovered from COVID-19.

The chain combines TRBV2 with TRBJ1-1; 8 bases map to TRBD1. V trimming: 6 bases; J trimming: 7 bases; junction bases outside the gene matches: 4. The CDR3 totals 12 residues. Looked up from germline, CDR1 is SNHLY and CDR2 is FYNNEI. In DNA, the CDR3 is TGTGCCAGCAGGGGGGACAGGTTTGAAGCTTTCTTT. Translated, it gives CASRGDRFEAFF.

About this clone itself: One end of the junction fails to match germline, which may point to a read error. The chain is built from TRBV5-4 and TRBJ1-6, with 10 bases lining up with TRBD1. The CDR3 has 15 residues. Germline CDR1 and CDR2: SGHNT and YYREEE (reference sequence). CDR3 sequence reads: CASSLGQGRDSPLHF. CDR3 nucleotide sequence: TGTGCCAGCAGTTTGGGACAGGGGAGGGATTCACCCCTCCACTTT. The whole variable domain, filled in from reference TRBV5-4 and TRBJ1-6, reads ETGVTQSPTHLIKTRGQQVTLRCSSQSGHNTVSWYQQALGQGPQFIFQYYREEENGRGNFPPRFSGLQFPNYSSELNVNALELDDSALYLCASSLGQGRDSPLHFGNGTRLTVT.

The J gene is TRBJ1-5, the V gene TRBV28, with D perhaps matching TRBD1 (6 bases). Trimming removed 7 bases from V and 2 bases from J, with 15 bases in between. The V gene's germline CDR1 is MDHEN and CDR2 SYDVKM. There are 15 residues in the CDR3. CDR3 nucleotides: TGTGCCAGCACTTCGCGGGGGGCAGGCAATCAGCCCCAGCATTTT. Its translation: CASTSRGAGNQPQHF.

The rearrangement links TRBV19 to TRBJ2-5, with 8 bases that match TRBD1. This CDR3 is built from 14 residues. Germline lookup yields CDR1 LNHDA and CDR2 SQIVND (reference sequence). Losses at the gene ends were 4 bases for V and 2 bases for J; bases not matched to a gene: 3. The CDR3 DNA reads TGTGCCAGTAGTACCTACAGGGGGCAAGAGACCCAGTACTTC. Its protein product is CASSTYRGQETQYF.

This rearrangement joins TRBV18 to TRBJ2-1; TRBD2 matches 13 bases. Per the germline V gene, CDR1 is KGHSH and CDR2 is LQKENI. The CDR3 totals 18 residues. The V gene end was trimmed by 3 bases and the J gene end by 4 bases; junction bases not matched to a gene: 9. CDR3 DNA: TGTGCCAGCTCACCGCCGACTAGCGGGGGGCGGGGTTACAATGAGCAGTTCTTC. This gives the protein CASSPPTSGGRGYNEQFF.

This clone showed up just a few times. The rearrangement joins TRBV29-1 to TRBJ2-7; D may be TRBD2 (6 bases). The V end lost 3 bases, the J end lost 0 bases, and 12 bases lay between the germline ends. Germline V gene data show CDR1 as SQVTM and CDR2 as ANQGSEA. The CDR3 is made up of 14 amino acids. In DNA form, the CDR3 reads TGCAGCGTTGATGGCGGGGCCCACTCCTACGAGCAGTACTTC. It specifies CSVDGGAHSYEQYF.

The genes are TRBV13 and TRBJ1-4, with 7 bases matching TRBD1. V lost 6 bases, J lost 7 bases, and 8 bases stayed unmatched. This CDR3 has 14 residues. CDR1 and CDR2 (germline): PRHDT, FYEKMQ (reference sequence). The CDR3 DNA sequence: TGTGCCAGCAGTCTTAGACAGGGCCGTGAAAAACTGTTTTTT. Its translation: CASSLRQGREKLFF.

The chain uses TRBV6-5 and TRBJ1-5, with TRBD1 as a possible D gene (5 bases). CDR3 length equals 12 residues. Germline V CDR1 and CDR2: MNHEY, SVGAGI. Trimming took off 2 bases at V and 9 bases at J, with 8 bases between the two ends. The CDR3 DNA is TGTGCCAGCAGTTACCCCCAGGGGCCCCAGCATTTT. This gives the protein CASSYPQGPQHF.

CDR3 amino acids: CASSSGIAGGSGELFF. In DNA, the CDR3 is TGTGCCAGTAGTAGCGGGATAGCGGGAGGTTCCGGGGAGCTGTTTTTT. The rearrangement joins TRBV19 to TRBJ2-2; 10 positions agree with TRBD2. The ends lost 4 bases at V and 6 bases at J; junction bases unmatched: 8. The CDR3 loop spans 16 amino acids. Germline CDR1 is LNHDA and CDR2 is SQIVND (reference sequence).

The chain is built from TRBV5-6 and TRBJ2-1, with TRBD2 matching 9 bases. Germline lookup yields CDR1 SGHDT and CDR2 YYEEEE. The CDR3 spans 15 residues. V was pared by 4 bases and J by 0 bases, with 2 bases of the junction left unmatched. CDR3 coding DNA: TGTGCCAGCAGCAGACTAGCGGACTCCTACAATGAGCAGTTCTTC. Its protein product is CASSRLADSYNEQFF.

This sequence joins TRBV19 and TRBJ2-5; TRBD1 matches 9 bases. This CDR3 contains 15 residues. Germline V gene lookup returns CDR1 LNHDA and CDR2 SQIVND (reference sequence). Trimming removed 3 bases from V and 5 bases from J; junction bases left unmatched: 7. The CDR3 here is CASSIDDRGSETQYF. For the CDR3, the DNA is TGTGCCAGTAGTATCGATGACAGGGGGTCGGAGACCCAGTACTTC.

The rearrangement joins TRBV20-1 to TRBJ1-3; possible D gene TRBD1, 5 bases. Germline CDR1 DFQATT, CDR2 SNEGSKA (reference sequence). V lost 3 bases to trimming and J lost 1 base, with 13 bases between them. The CDR3 runs 15 residues. The CDR3 region has the DNA TGCAGTGCTAGTAAAGGGGTCGGGTCTGGAAACACCATATATTTT. It specifies CSASKGVGSGNTIYF.

The chain links TRBV3-1 (or the pseudogene TRBV3-2) to TRBJ1-2; possibly TRBD1 for D (6 bases). This CDR3 has 14 amino acids. Trimming left V 4 bases short and J 8 bases short, with 17 bases between. Germline V gene lookup returns CDR1 LGHDT and CDR2 YNNKEL (reference sequence). Here the CDR3 reads CASSPYRTAGGYTF. In nucleotides, the CDR3 is TGTGCCAGCAGCCCCTACAGGACAGCCGGCGGCTACACCTTC.

About this clone: The junction shows a germline mismatch at one end, possibly a read error. The V call is TRBV30, the J call TRBJ1-6; 12 nucleotides align to TRBD1. Germline CDR1 is GTSNPN and CDR2 is SVGIG (reference sequence). The CDR3 has 13 amino acids. The CDR3 is CAWNPHGGQGACF. The DNA for the CDR3 is TGTGCCTGGAATCCACACGGGGGACAGGGGGCCTGCTTT.

The CDR3 reads CASSQRTSANIQYF. CDR3 coding DNA: TGTGCCAGCAGCCAGAGGACTAGCGCCAACATTCAGTACTTC. V usage is TRBV3-1 (or the pseudogene TRBV3-2) and J usage is TRBJ2-4, with 9 bases aligning to TRBD2. From germline, CDR1 is LGHDT and CDR2 YNNKEL (reference sequence). V was clipped by 3 bases and J by 7 bases; unmatched bases: 4. The CDR3 length is 14 residues.

This chain uses TRBV5-4 with TRBJ2-4; D may be TRBD2 (6 bases). The V gene lost 3 bases and the J gene lost 10 bases, with 20 bases spanning the gap. CDR1 and CDR2 from the germline V gene are SGHNT and YYREEE (reference sequence). The CDR3 consists of 15 residues. In DNA, the CDR3 is TGTGCCAGCAGCTCGGGAGCGAGTGGAAACCCTATTCAGTACTTC. Protein: CASSSGASGNPIQYF.

The V and J genes are TRBV19 and TRBJ2-7, with TRBD2 as a possible D gene (6 bases). The CDR3 is 14 residues long. Trimming stripped 5 bases from V and 2 bases from J, with 13 bases between. Germline V lookup: CDR1 LNHDA, CDR2 SQIVND (reference sequence). CDR3 protein: CASSPPREPYEQYF. The CDR3 DNA sequence: TGTGCCAGTAGTCCACCCCGGGAGCCCTACGAGCAGTACTTC. The whole variable domain, remainder taken from reference TRBV19 and TRBJ2-7, is DGGITQSPKYLFRKEGQNVTLSCEQNLNHDAMYWYRQDPGQGLRLIYYSQIVNDFQKGDIAEGYSVSREKKESFPLTVTSAQKNPTAFYLCASSPPREPYEQYFGPGTRLTVT.

The V gene is TRBV19, the J gene TRBJ2-7; 9 bases align to TRBD1. V shed 9 bases and J 4 bases; nucleotides not matched to a gene: 16. The CDR3 runs to 16 residues. The germline CDR1 and CDR2 sequences are LNHDA and SQIVND (reference sequence). The CDR3 sequence: CASSNILGQGRYEQYF. The CDR3, as DNA: TGTGCCAGCTCAAATATTCTGGGACAGGGCAGGTACGAGCAGTACTTC.

This chain links TRBV18 with TRBJ1-2, with D maybe TRBD1 (6 bases). This CDR3 contains 14 residues. Germline V CDR1 and CDR2: KGHSH, LQKENI. Trimming cost V 6 bases and J 3 bases, with 14 bases left between them. DNA of the CDR3: TGTGCCAGCTCCCCAGCGGGGGGCGACTATGGCTACACCTTC. Residues: CASSPAGGDYGYTF.

This sequence joins TRBV18 and TRBJ2-1; 7 nucleotides align to TRBD1. V gave up 2 bases and J gave up 4 bases; unmatched junction bases: 5. This CDR3 region has 15 residues. Per germline, CDR1 KGHSH and CDR2 LQKENI. CDR3 in amino acids: CASSPNRGSYNEQFF. For the CDR3, the DNA is TGTGCCAGCTCACCAAACAGGGGATCTTACAATGAGCAGTTCTTC.

The chain links TRBV5-1 to TRBJ2-6, with D maybe TRBD2 (7 bases). The CDR3 is 18 residues long. Between the trimmed V and J ends, which lost 4 bases and 2 bases, there was a span of 19 bases. In germline, CDR1 is SGHRS, CDR2 YFSETQ. For the CDR3, the DNA is TGCGCCAGCAGCCCACTCGGGGGGCGGTCTACTGGGGCCAACGTCCTGACTTTC. Amino acids: CASSPLGGRSTGANVLTF. The full variable domain, with the rest looked up from reference TRBV5-1 and TRBJ2-6, is KAGVTQTPRYLIKTRGQQVTLSCSPISGHRSVSWYQQTPGQGLQFLFEYFSETQRNKGNFPGRFSGRQFSNSRSEMNVSTLELGDSALYLCASSPLGGRSTGANVLTFGAGSRLTVL.

V is TRBV2 and J is TRBJ2-2, with 8 bases matching TRBD1. There are 15 residues in the CDR3. Germline V gene sequence: CDR1 SNHLY, CDR2 FYNNEI. The junction had 7 bases not matched to a gene; V was cut back by 6 bases and J by 4 bases. CDR3 coding DNA: TGTGCCAGCAGAGGACAGGGTTGGGCCACCGGGGAGCTGTTTTTT. It specifies CASRGQGWATGELFF.

The genes are TRBV18 and TRBJ2-4; weak D call: TRBD2 (6 bases). The CDR3 consists of 17 residues. Germline V gene data show CDR1 as KGHSH and CDR2 as LQKENI. Trimming stripped 2 bases from V and 1 base from J, with 15 bases between. The CDR3 DNA reads as TGTGCCAGCTCACCATTGGGGGGAAGGGACGCCAAAAACATTCAGTACTTC. This gives the protein CASSPLGGRDAKNIQYF.